The sequence of this T cell receptor beta chain was determined in a study of blood T cell repertoires in COVID-19. Study-level background: Whether acute or convalescent, the COVID-19 samples came from the United States, Italy and Spain. PBMCs, B-cell-depleted T cells, or T cells provided the cDNA or gDNA that made up the material.

In the original processing: How many nucleated cells were present was estimated from reference gene primer amplification. Profiled with immunoSEQ multiplex PCR; TCRdb holds only in-frame clones, not every one. V and J calls and clone size are those listed in that table; D and trimming were worked out from the DNA. Here the sample spans around 120,000 clones, around 81% being singletons. Trimming took 6 bases from V and 1 from J, leaving 12 bases between them. The CDR3 extends over 14 amino acids. The germline CDR1 and CDR2 sequences are MNHNY and SVGAGI (reference sequence). Sequencing input: peripheral blood. The chain recombines TRBV6-6 with TRBJ1-1; D gene ambiguous. This receptor was identified in a man aged 40-55 years with active or convalescent COVID-19. The CDR3: CASSSQASNTEAFF. DNA for the CDR3: TGTGCCAGCAGCTCCCAGGCTTCGAACACTGAAGCTTTCTTT.